One sample yielded the 17 T cell receptor beta chains listed below, sequenced in a study of blood T cell repertoires in COVID-19. Sequencing was performed with immunoSEQ multiplex PCR; in TCRdb, only in-frame clones are kept and a portion is missing. Of around 500,000 clones listed, 80% to 90% were seen once; the top ten hold roughly 8%. Sequenced sample: PBMCs or T cells enriched from blood (not recorded which). The source is a woman aged 55-70 years who had recovered from COVID-19.

The CDR3 coding sequence is TGTGCCAGCAGTTTAGGGGGGGGCGCTGAAGCTTTCTTT. Protein: CASSLGGGAEAFF. The chain couples TRBV28 to TRBJ1-1; D is possibly TRBD1 (6 bases). The ends were cut back, 2 bases at V and 6 bases at J, with 10 bases in the middle. The CDR3 is 13 amino acids. Germline V CDR1 and CDR2: MDHEN, SYDVKM.

The V gene is TRBV6-5, the J gene TRBJ2-7, with D possibly being TRBD2 (5 bases). Germline CDR1 reads MNHEY; CDR2 reads SVGAGI. The V end lost 5 bases, the J end lost 0 bases, and 14 bases lay between the germline ends. The CDR3 covers 15 residues. The CDR3 coding sequence is TGTGCCAGCAGTCCGCCGTTAGGGAGCTCCTACGAGCAGTACTTC. As protein: CASSPPLGSSYEQYF.

The chain employs TRBV2 and TRBJ1-4; TRBD1 might be the D (5 bases). The CDR3 is 15 amino acids. CDR1 and CDR2 from the germline V gene are SNHLY and FYNNEI. Trimming left V 7 bases short and J 3 bases short, with 15 bases between. CDR3 coding DNA: TGTGCCAGCAACCAAAGGGGTTTTCCTAATGAAAAACTGTTTTTT. This gives the protein CASNQRGFPNEKLFF.

This sequence joins TRBV12-3 or TRBV12-4 and TRBJ1-5, with 8 bases matching TRBD1. The CDR3 totals 13 residues. With 5 bases clipped from V and 7 bases from J, the junction kept 4 bases outside the gene matches. The CDR3 DNA reads TGTGCCAGCAGTCAGCAGGGGGCCCAGCCCCAGCATTTT. This sequence encodes CASSQQGAQPQHF.

CDR3 region: CASSIGDRVYEQYV. The CDR3 nucleotides read TGTGCCAGTAGTATAGGCGACAGGGTATACGAGCAGTACGTC. This chain uses TRBV19 with TRBJ2-7, with 7 positions matching TRBD1. V shed 1 base, J shed 4 bases, and the junction held 4 bases outside the gene matches. The CDR3 length is 14 residues. Germline assignment: CDR1 LNHDA and CDR2 SQIVND (reference sequence).

V gene TRBV6-5 combines with J gene TRBJ1-6; D might be TRBD1 (6 bases). The CDR3 runs 15 residues. The germline V gene encodes CDR1 MNHEY and CDR2 SVGAGI. The V and J ends lost 3 bases and 8 bases respectively, with 14 bases between them. The CDR3 region has the DNA TGTGCCAGCAGTTATTTCGGGGGGCGTCATTCACCCCTCCACTTT. Residues: CASSYFGGRHSPLHF.

The rearrangement links TRBV19 to TRBJ1-5; 7 nucleotides align to TRBD1. The germline V gene encodes CDR1 LNHDA and CDR2 SQIVND (reference sequence). V trimming: 4 bases; J trimming: 0 bases; junction bases outside the gene matches: 6. The CDR3 totals 16 residues. CDR3 DNA: TGTGCCAGTAGTAAGGACAGGAGTTATAGCAATCAGCCCCAGCATTTT. This sequence encodes CASSKDRSYSNQPQHF.

This rearrangement joins TRBV2 to TRBJ1-2; 7 bases are shared with TRBD1. Trimming took 3 bases from V and 4 from J; bases not matched to a gene: 8. Germline loops: CDR1 SNHLY, CDR2 FYNNEI. The CDR3 runs to 15 residues. The CDR3 sequence is CASSEGARGSYGYTF. CDR3 coding DNA: TGTGCCAGCAGTGAGGGTGCCAGGGGGTCCTATGGCTACACCTTC.

V and J are TRBV5-1 and TRBJ2-5; 7 bases are shared with TRBD1. CDR1 and CDR2 (germline): SGHRS, YFSETQ. The V and J ends lost 4 bases and 2 bases, in that order; junction bases with no gene match: 5. This CDR3 region has 14 residues. The DNA for the CDR3 is TGCGCCAGCAGCCTCGGACAGGAACAAGAGACCCAGTACTTC. Residues: CASSLGQEQETQYF.

V usage is TRBV9 and J usage is TRBJ1-1, with 7 bases lining up with TRBD1. V was pared by 0 bases and J by 4 bases, with 6 bases of the junction left unmatched. Germline values: CDR1 SGDLS, CDR2 YYNGEE. The CDR3 totals 15 residues. In DNA, the CDR3 is TGTGCCAGCAGCGTAGTAATGGACAGGAGCACTGAAGCTTTCTTT. This sequence encodes CASSVVMDRSTEAFF.

This clone is a singleton in its sample. This CDR3 is CATSDFPSGGAETQYF. The CDR3 DNA follows: TGTGCCACCAGTGATTTTCCTAGCGGGGGGGCGGAGACCCAGTACTTC. V gene TRBV24-1 combines with J gene TRBJ2-5; 12 nucleotides agree with TRBD2. CDR1 and CDR2 (germline): KGHDR, SFDVKD. Unmatched junction bases numbered 4, after V lost 1 base and J lost 5 bases. The CDR3 is 16 amino acids.

The V and J genes are TRBV4-1 and TRBJ1-3; weak D call: TRBD1 (5 bases). Trimming stripped 4 bases from V and 2 bases from J, with 12 bases between. The CDR3 spans 15 residues. Germline V gives CDR1 MGHRA, CDR2 YSYEKL. The CDR3 sequence: CASSLGVETGNTIYF. In DNA, the CDR3 is TGCGCCAGCAGCCTAGGGGTGGAAACTGGAAACACCATATATTTT.

The V and J genes are TRBV6-5 and TRBJ2-2; possibly TRBD2 for D (6 bases). The CDR3 totals 15 residues. The V gene's germline CDR1 is MNHEY and CDR2 SVGAGI. Trimming left V 0 bases short and J 8 bases short, with 13 bases between. The chain's CDR3 is CASSYSTAGPGELFF. The CDR3 bases are TGTGCCAGCAGTTACTCGACGGCGGGACCGGGGGAGCTGTTTTTT.

V is TRBV5-1 and J is TRBJ1-2; perhaps TRBD1 as D (6 bases). CDR1 is SGHRS and CDR2 is YFSETQ in the germline V gene. The ends were cut back, 4 bases at V and 4 bases at J, with 17 bases in the middle. The CDR3 is made up of 15 amino acids. The CDR3 is CASSPNGTPLYGYTF. CDR3 bases: TGCGCCAGCAGCCCTAACGGGACACCTCTCTATGGCTACACCTTC.

The rearrangement uses TRBV5-4 and TRBJ2-7; D possibly corresponds to TRBD2 (5 bases). V was pared by 2 bases and J by 4 bases, with 7 bases between. The CDR3 is made up of 12 amino acids. Germline CDR1 is SGHNT and CDR2 is YYREEE (reference sequence). CDR3 DNA sequence: TGTGCCAGCAGCTTCGGCGGGTACGAGCAGTACGTC. This gives the protein CASSFGGYEQYV.

This clone was detected only once. The chain links TRBV19 to TRBJ1-4, with TRBD1 matching over 8 bases. CDR1 is LNHDA and CDR2 is SQIVND in the germline V gene (reference sequence). This CDR3 contains 14 residues. Germline trimming cut 4 bases from V and 2 bases from J; bases unmatched to any gene: 0. The CDR3 bases are TGTGCCAGTAGTACAGGGGGCACTAATGAAAAACTGTTTTTT. Encoded protein: CASSTGGTNEKLFF.

This chain uses TRBV2 with TRBJ1-2; TRBD1 agrees at 9 bases. Trimming at V came to 6 bases and at J to 4 bases, leaving 9 bases not matched to a gene. The CDR3 has 15 residues. Germline V gene sequence: CDR1 SNHLY, CDR2 FYNNEI. Written as DNA, the CDR3 is TGTGCCAGCAGCGGGGGGACAGGGAGAAGCTATGGCTACACCTTC. Residues: CASSGGTGRSYGYTF.